This TCR beta chain appears in the sequencing data of a study of beta chain features in type 1 diabetes. Study conclusions and caveats: Within each of all four CD4+ subsets, Type 1 diabetes patients had TCRB CDR3s that were moderately but significantly shorter.

Germline V gene data show CDR1 as SNHLY and CDR2 as FYNNEI. The CDR3 loop spans 13 amino acids. Trimming shortened V by 7 bases and J by 7 bases, and 13 bases separated the two germline ends. Of the isolated RNA, all was reverse transcribed, and so the sequenced material was expressed TCRB transcripts. Assay used: immunoSEQ multiplex PCR; TCRdb lists only in-frame clones, some missing. This sample has 250,000 to 300,000 clones, with around 7.8% found just once. The table lists this clone with many counts. Its cognate antigen is unknown. Input material: central memory CD4+ T cells from blood. This sequence originates from a woman under 30 in good health. This chain joins TRBV2 and TRBJ1-4; TRBD1 is a possible D gene (5 bases). The CDR3 region has the DNA TGTGCCAGCAATGCAGGGCCTCCTGAAAAACTGTTTTTT. Protein sequence: CASNAGPPEKLFF.